Given below is one T cell receptor beta chain in context. This clone's antigen is unknown. No per-base quality is available; no much larger clone lies one base away. This sample is drawn from a study of shared clonotypes between healthy human individuals (dated by TCRdb to about 2020). In the study overall: The cohort included three men and a couple of women between 18 and 49 years of age. For each donor, three plates each were used for CD4 naive and CD4 memory, two plates were used for CD8 naive, and one plate was used for CD8 memory. Leukapheresis yielded between about 0.85 and 10 billion PBMCs per donor. Different laboratories and diverse techniques were used to prepare libraries and sequence TCR repertoires, to increase sequencing depth and limit assay-specific biases. Blood TCR repertoires of five healthy adults were deeply sequenced to estimate repertoire size and the extent of clonotype sharing between individuals. Overall study results and their limits: Naive subsets generally had larger estimated clonotype richness than memory subsets. Because the study included a small number of donors, the genetic and exposure-history diversity represented was limited. Even with the large sequencing depth, rarefaction of the sorted-subset datasets indicated that sequencing was incomplete. Only blood was sampled, and tissue TCR repertoires likely differ from those in blood. Compared with non-shared clonotypes, clonotypes shared by all four sorted-subset donors had higher generation probabilities. Sharing across a few donors was observed for approximately 5% of naive CD4, less than 4% of naive CD8, about 2.3% of memory CD4, and about 0.4% of memory CD8 clonotypes. Pairwise subsampling led to the expectation that sequencing depth would affect the degree of clonotype sharing among donors.

Using the deep immunoSEQ assay, TCR CDR3 regions were amplified from genomic DNA by multiplex PCR. Extracted genomic DNA from each cell subset was distributed evenly across all wells of several immunoSEQ 96-well plates, and each plate was treated as a replicate. Each replicate PCR for sorted subsets received about 0.2 ug genomic DNA, equal to 28,000 or so T cell genomes. Purified libraries were quantified with a Qubit 3.0 fluorometer, sized on a Bioanalyzer 2100, and re-quantified with the KAPA Library Quantification kit. A separate single-read 150-cycle Illumina NextSeq 550 flow cell was used to sequence each immunoSEQ 96-well plate. In the source study's methods: Because only junctional sequences without quality scores were contained in the immunoSEQ output, filtering matching that applied to full-length reads could not be performed. To assign V/J genes and CDR3, sequences were annotated using PyIR, a Python wrapper for IgBLAST v1.9, with IMGT germline references. Any read was removed if the V/J assignment was weak (E-value above 1e-6), the CDR3 was missing, or the read contained stop codons, out-of-frame junctions, or ambiguous translated residues. A V3J clonotype was defined by an identical inferred V gene, J gene, and CDR3 amino acid sequence. Percentage overlap between repertoires was computed as shared unique clonotypes divided by the size of the smaller repertoire. Repertoire richness was assessed with RTK rarefaction, the Chao1 estimator, and Recon v2.1 estimates of unobserved clonotypes. For all TCRbeta clonotypes obtained by the gDNA method from four donors, generation probabilities were computed with OLGA. Drawn from immuneACCESS, this table holds only the in-frame rearrangements with V and J called that TCRdb kept. Clones are partly lost; checked studies trace under half to an unresolved V gene and leave the rest unexplained. From that table come the V and J calls and clone size; the DNA was used to work out D and trimming. For this sample the table gives 2 million to 2.5 million clones, of which around 92% were detected only once. The ten top clones hold about 0.41% of the sample.

The donors were healthy, HIV-negative adults with no recently reported acute infections or vaccinations. Every donor was a Caucasian adult living in Nashville, Tennessee, USA. CD4+ T cells were enriched through magnetic negative selection, after which naive cells were positively selected on CD45RA and the remaining negative fraction served as the memory subset. After blood collection by leukapheresis, PBMCs were isolated using Ficoll-Histopaque density gradient centrifugation and then cryopreserved in the vapor phase of liquid nitrogen. Analytical flow cytometry was used to check the purity and quantity of every magnetically sorted T cell population. From each sorted fraction, genomic DNA was isolated and quantified by UV absorbance on a Nanodrop 2000c. V is trimmed back by 5 bases and J by 4 bases, and the junction contains 3 bases that no gene match accounts for. For CDR1 and CDR2, the germline V gene lists SGHTA and FQGTGA. The CDR3 holds 14 amino acids from the cysteine to the phenylalanine. Only the CDR3 part of the read is kept: 42 bases, read in frame from the first base.

This receptor was identified in a man between 18 and 29 years old in good health. Some clones in this sample may be carry-over from other donors' samples. This chain is built from TRBV7-3 and TRBJ2-2, with 8 junctional bases fitting TRBD2. The sequencing sample was made of naive CD4+ T cells from PBMCs. Explained via the paper, the cell subset or site label denotes: CD45RA+ positively selected. The DNA sequence is given as TGTGCCAGCAGCGGACTAGCAGGCACCGGGGAGCTGTTTTTT. Its amino acids are CASSGLAGTGELFF. The full variable domain, with segments outside the CDR3 supplied by the reference TRBV7-3 and TRBJ2-2 proteins, appears as GAGVSQTPSNKVTEKGKYVELRCDPISGHTALYWYRQSLGQGPEFLIYFQGTGAADDSGLPNDRFFAVRPEGSVSTLKIQRTERGDSAVYLCASSGLAGTGELFFGEGSRLTVL.